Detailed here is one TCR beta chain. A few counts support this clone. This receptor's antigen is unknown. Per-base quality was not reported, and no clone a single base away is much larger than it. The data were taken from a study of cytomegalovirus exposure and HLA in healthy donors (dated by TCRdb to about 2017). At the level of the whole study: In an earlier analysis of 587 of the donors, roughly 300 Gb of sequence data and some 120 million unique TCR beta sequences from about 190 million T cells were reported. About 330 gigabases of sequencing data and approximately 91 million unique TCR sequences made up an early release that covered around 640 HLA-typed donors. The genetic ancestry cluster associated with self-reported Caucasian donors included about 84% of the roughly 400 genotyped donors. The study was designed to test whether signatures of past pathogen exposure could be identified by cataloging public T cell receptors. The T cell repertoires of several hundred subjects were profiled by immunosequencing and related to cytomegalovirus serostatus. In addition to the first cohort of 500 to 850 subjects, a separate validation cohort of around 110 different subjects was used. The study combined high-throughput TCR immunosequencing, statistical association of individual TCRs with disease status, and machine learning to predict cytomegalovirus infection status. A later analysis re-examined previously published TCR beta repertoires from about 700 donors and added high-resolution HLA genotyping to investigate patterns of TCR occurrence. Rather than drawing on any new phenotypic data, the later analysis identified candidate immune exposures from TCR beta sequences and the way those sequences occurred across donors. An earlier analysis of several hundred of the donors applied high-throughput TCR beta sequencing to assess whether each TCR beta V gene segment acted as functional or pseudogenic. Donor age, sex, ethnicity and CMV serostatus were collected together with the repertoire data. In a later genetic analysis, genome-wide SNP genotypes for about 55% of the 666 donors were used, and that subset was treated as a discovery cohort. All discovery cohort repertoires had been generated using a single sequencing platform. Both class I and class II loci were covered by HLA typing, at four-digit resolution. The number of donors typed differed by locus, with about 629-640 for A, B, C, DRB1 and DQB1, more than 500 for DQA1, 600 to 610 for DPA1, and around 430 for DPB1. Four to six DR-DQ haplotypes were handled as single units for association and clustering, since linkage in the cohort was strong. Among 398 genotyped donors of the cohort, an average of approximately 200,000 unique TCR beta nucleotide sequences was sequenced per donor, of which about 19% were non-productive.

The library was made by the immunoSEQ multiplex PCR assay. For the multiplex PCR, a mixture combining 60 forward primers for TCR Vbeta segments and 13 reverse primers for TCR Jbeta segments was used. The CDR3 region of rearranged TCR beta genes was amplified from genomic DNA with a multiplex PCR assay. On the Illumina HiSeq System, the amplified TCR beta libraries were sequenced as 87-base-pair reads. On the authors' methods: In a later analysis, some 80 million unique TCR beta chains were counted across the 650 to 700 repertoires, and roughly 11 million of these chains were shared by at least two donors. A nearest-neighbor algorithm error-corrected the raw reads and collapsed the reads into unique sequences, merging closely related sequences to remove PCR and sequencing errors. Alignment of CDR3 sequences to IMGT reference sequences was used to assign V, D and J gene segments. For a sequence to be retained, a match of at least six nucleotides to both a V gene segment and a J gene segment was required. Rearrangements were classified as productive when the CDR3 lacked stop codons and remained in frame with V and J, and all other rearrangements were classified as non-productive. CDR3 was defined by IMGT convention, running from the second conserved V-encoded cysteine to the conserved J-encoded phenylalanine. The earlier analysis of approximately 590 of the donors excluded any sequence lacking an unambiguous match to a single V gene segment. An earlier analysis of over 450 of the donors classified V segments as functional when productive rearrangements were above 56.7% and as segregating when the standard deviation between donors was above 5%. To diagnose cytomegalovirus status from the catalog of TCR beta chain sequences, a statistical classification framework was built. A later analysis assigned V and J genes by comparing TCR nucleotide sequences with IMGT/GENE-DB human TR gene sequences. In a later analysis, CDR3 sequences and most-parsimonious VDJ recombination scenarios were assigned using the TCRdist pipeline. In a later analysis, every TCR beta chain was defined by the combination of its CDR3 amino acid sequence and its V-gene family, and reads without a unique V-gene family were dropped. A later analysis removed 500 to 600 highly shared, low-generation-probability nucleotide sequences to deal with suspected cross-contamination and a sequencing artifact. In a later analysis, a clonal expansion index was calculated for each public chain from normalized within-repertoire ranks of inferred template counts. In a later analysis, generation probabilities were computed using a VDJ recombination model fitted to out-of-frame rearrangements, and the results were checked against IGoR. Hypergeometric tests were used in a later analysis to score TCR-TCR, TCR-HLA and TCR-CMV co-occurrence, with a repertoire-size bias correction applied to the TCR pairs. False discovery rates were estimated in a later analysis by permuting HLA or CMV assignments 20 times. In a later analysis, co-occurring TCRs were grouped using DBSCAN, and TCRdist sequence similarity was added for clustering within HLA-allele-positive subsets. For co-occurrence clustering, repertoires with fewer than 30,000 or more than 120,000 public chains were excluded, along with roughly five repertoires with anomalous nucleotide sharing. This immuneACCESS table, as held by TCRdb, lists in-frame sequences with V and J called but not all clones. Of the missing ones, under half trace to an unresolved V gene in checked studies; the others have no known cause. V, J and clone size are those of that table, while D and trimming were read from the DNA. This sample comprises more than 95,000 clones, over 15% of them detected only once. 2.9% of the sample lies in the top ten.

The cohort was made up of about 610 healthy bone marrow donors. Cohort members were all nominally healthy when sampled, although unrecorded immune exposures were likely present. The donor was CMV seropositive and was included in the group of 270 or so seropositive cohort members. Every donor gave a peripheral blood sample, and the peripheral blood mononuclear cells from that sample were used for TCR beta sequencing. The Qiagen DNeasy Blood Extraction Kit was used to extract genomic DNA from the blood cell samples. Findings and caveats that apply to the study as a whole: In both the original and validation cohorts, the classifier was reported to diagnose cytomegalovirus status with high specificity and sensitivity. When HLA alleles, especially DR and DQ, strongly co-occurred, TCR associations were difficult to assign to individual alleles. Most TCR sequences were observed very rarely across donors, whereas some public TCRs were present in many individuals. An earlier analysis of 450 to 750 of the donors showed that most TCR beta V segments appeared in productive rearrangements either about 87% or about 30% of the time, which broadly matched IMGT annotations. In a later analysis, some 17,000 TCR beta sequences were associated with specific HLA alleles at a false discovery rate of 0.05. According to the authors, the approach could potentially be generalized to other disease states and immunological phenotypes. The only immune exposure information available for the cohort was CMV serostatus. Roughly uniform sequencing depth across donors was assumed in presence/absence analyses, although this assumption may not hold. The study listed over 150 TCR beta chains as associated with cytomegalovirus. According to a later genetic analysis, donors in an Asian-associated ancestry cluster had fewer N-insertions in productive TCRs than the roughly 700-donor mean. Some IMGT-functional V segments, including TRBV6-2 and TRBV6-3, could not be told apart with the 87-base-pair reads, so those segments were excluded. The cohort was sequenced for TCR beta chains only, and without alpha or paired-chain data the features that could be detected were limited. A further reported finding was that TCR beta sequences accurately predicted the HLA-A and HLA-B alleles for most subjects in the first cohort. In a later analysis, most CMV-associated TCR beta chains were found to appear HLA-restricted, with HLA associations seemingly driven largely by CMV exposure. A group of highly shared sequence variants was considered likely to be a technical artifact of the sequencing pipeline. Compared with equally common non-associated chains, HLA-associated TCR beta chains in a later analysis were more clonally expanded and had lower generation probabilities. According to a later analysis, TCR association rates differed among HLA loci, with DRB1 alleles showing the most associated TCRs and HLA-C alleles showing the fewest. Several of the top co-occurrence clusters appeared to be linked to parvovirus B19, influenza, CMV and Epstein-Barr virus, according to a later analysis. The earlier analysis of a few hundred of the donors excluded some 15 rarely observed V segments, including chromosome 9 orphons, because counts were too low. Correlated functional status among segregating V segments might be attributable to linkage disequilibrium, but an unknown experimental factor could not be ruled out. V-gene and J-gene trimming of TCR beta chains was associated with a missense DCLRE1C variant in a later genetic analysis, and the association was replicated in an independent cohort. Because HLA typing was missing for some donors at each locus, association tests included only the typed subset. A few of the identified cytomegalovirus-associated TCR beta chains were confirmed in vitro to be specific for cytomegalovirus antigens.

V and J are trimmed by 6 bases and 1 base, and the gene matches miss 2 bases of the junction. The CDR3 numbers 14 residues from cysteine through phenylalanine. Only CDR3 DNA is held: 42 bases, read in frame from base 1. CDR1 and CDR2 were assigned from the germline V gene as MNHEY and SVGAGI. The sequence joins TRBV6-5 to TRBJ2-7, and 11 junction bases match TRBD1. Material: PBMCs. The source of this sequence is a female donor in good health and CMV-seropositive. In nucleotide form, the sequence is TGTGCCAGCAGGGGACAGGGGGTTTCCTACGAGCAGTACTTC. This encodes CASRGQGVSYEQYF.